These 23 T cell receptor beta chains were sequenced from one sample in a study of T cells in Graves' hyperthyroidism and ophthalmopathy. Authors of the study amplified TCR beta CDR3 regions from RNA transcripts. A set of HTBI primers served as the primers for a first-round RT-PCR of the TCR CDR3. TCRdb reprocessed the multiplex PCR reads with MiXCR, giving one entry per CDR3 protein. Among roughly 740,000 distinct CDR3 sequences listed, 15% to 20% were seen once. Sequencing was carried out using blood. The receptors stem from a man aged 18 to 29 with Graves' hyperthyroidism.

CDR3 nucleotides: TGTGCCAGCAGTCGGGGGTCGGGGCATAATTCACCCCTCCACTTT. It translates to CASSRGSGHNSPLHF. This chain links TRBV12-3 or TRBV12-4 with TRBJ1-6; D might be TRBD1 (5 bases). Trimming took 5 bases from V and 5 from J, leaving 13 bases between them. There are 15 residues in the CDR3.

This rearrangement joins TRBV13 to TRBJ1-1, with TRBD1 identical over 10 bases. This CDR3 has 16 residues. Unmatched junction bases numbered 8, after V lost 5 bases and J lost 2 bases. From germline, CDR1 is PRHDT and CDR2 FYEKMQ (reference sequence). CDR3 region: CASSLLGQGGNTEAFF. The CDR3 nucleotides read TGTGCCAGCAGCCTACTCGGACAGGGGGGCAACACTGAAGCTTTCTTT.

The chain has TRBV6-2 or TRBV6-3 and TRBJ2-6; possible D gene TRBD1, 5 bases. This CDR3 contains 17 residues. The ends were cut back, 0 bases at V and 2 bases at J, with 11 bases in the middle. Germline CDR1 is MNHEY and CDR2 is SVGEGT. CDR3 DNA: TGTGCCAGCAGTTACTCGATGGACAACCCTGGGGCCAACGTCCTGACTTTC. Translation gives CASSYSMDNPGANVLTF.

At least ten counts were recorded for this clonotype. The chain uses TRBV13 and TRBJ2-3, with 10 bases that match TRBD1. Germline V gives CDR1 PRHDT, CDR2 FYEKMQ (reference sequence). After removal of 4 bases from V and 5 bases from J, the junction contained 3 bases not matched to a gene. CDR3 size: 14 residues. In DNA form, the CDR3 reads TGTGCCAGCAGCTGGACAGGGGGTGTAGATACGCAGTATTTT. Translating gives CASSWTGGVDTQYF.

This clonotype was observed a handful of times. V is TRBV15 and J is TRBJ1-1, with TRBD1 matching 12 bases. From germline, CDR1 is LNHNV and CDR2 YYDKDF (reference sequence). This CDR3 comprises 18 residues. V dropped 2 bases and J dropped 4; count of bases not matched to a gene: 11. The CDR3 protein is CATSRPAGQGATGTEAFF. CDR3 sequence (DNA): TGTGCCACCAGCAGACCAGCGGGACAGGGGGCAACAGGCACTGAAGCTTTCTTT.

The rearrangement links TRBV12-3 or TRBV12-4 to TRBJ1-5; D gene ambiguous. The CDR3 is 15 amino acids. Trimming shortened V by 1 base and J by 0 bases, and 7 bases separated the two germline ends. Here the CDR3 reads CASSLDIYSNQPQHF. The CDR3 DNA reads as TGTGCCAGCAGTTTAGACATTTATAGCAATCAGCCCCAGCATTTT.

The chain couples TRBV7-9 to TRBJ1-3, with TRBD1 identical over 7 bases. V was clipped by 4 bases and J by 0 bases; unmatched bases: 6. This CDR3 is built from 16 residues. In germline, CDR1 is SEHNR, CDR2 FQNEAQ (reference sequence). The CDR3 loop reads CASSSLTGNSGNTIYF. In DNA, the CDR3 is TGTGCCAGCAGCTCCTTGACAGGGAACTCTGGAAACACCATATATTTT.

V usage is TRBV9 and J usage is TRBJ2-5, with no clear D. The CDR3 is 13 amino acids. Trimming stripped 0 bases from V and 5 bases from J, with 8 bases between. In germline, CDR1 is SGDLS, CDR2 YYNGEE. CDR3 sequence reads: CASSVEGTETQYF. CDR3 DNA: TGTGCCAGCAGCGTAGAAGGAACGGAGACCCAGTACTTC. Combining the CDR3 with reference TRBV9 and TRBJ2-5 gives the whole variable domain DSGVTQTPKHLITATGQRVTLRCSPRSGDLSVYWYQQSLDQGLQFLIQYYNGEERAKGNILERFSAQQFPDLHSELNLSSLELGDSALYFCASSVEGTETQYFGPGTRLLVL.

J is TRBJ2-7 and V is TRBV20-1; the D gene is possibly TRBD2 (6 bases). The germline CDR1 and CDR2 sequences are DFQATT and SNEGSKA (reference sequence). V lost 6 bases and J 1 base, leaving 16 bases between the germline ends. The CDR3 sequence is 14 residues long. The CDR3 reads CSAATLANSYEQYF. For the CDR3, the DNA is TGCAGTGCCGCGACCCTAGCGAATTCCTACGAGCAGTACTTC.

CDR3 protein: CASSELGANYGYTF. The CDR3 DNA sequence: TGTGCCAGCAGTGAACTCGGCGCTAACTATGGCTACACCTTC. The chain is built from TRBV6-1 and TRBJ1-2; D gene uncertain. V lost 2 bases and J lost 0, with 7 bases in between. The CDR3 loop spans 14 amino acids. Germline V gene lookup returns CDR1 MNHNS and CDR2 SASEGT.

The rearrangement joins TRBV6-2 or TRBV6-3 to TRBJ1-3, with D unresolved. Germline V gives CDR1 MNHEY, CDR2 SVGEGT. CDR3 length: 15 amino acids. V lost 6 bases, J lost 1 base, and 13 bases lay in between. The CDR3 DNA reads TGTGCCAGCAGAAATTCTGGGCTTTCTGGAAACACCATATATTTT. This translates into CASRNSGLSGNTIYF.

The rearrangement joins TRBV20-1 to TRBJ1-1; maybe TRBD1 (5 bases). The V and J ends lost 3 bases and 0 bases respectively, with 11 bases between them. The CDR3 is made up of 14 amino acids. CDR1 and CDR2 (germline): DFQATT, SNEGSKA (reference sequence). CDR3 in DNA: TGCAGTGCTAGGACAGCGCCTATGAACACTGAAGCTTTCTTT. Translation: CSARTAPMNTEAFF.

At least ten counts were recorded for this clonotype. The V call is TRBV7-8, the J call TRBJ2-7; D is unclear. Trimming took 1 base from V and 2 from J, leaving 15 bases between them. Germline CDR1 and CDR2: SGHVS and FQNEAQ. This CDR3 has 16 residues. This CDR3 reads CASSLGVTTPAYEQYF. The CDR3 DNA sequence: TGTGCCAGCAGCTTAGGAGTGACAACTCCTGCCTACGAGCAGTACTTC.

The J gene is TRBJ1-6, the V gene TRBV7-6; 9 positions match TRBD1. CDR1 is SGHVS, CDR2 FNYEAQ, per germline. V trimming: 5 bases; J trimming: 8 bases; junction bases outside the gene matches: 7. CDR3 length: 15 amino acids. CDR3 amino acids: CASSPQDRGHSPLHF. The CDR3 bases are TGTGCCAGCAGCCCCCAGGACAGGGGTCATTCACCCCTCCACTTT.

The chain recombines TRBV6-2 or TRBV6-3 with TRBJ2-1; 8 positions agree with TRBD1. Germline V lookup: CDR1 MNHEY, CDR2 SVGEGT. This CDR3 has 17 residues. J gave up 4 bases and V 6 bases, and 14 bases lay outside the gene matches. Here the CDR3 DNA reads TGTGCCAGCAGCCACACCGTCGGGCGGACAGGGTACAATGAGCAGTTCTTC. This sequence encodes CASSHTVGRTGYNEQFF.

The sample holds many counts of this clonotype. This chain connects TRBV28 to TRBJ1-1, with D unresolved. V was trimmed by 3 bases and J by 0 bases, leaving 11 bases between them. Germline CDR1 MDHEN, CDR2 SYDVKM. The CDR3 extends over 15 amino acids. CDR3 in DNA: TGTGCCAGCAGTTTGGGAAAAAGTATGAACACTGAAGCTTTCTTT. It is translated as CASSLGKSMNTEAFF.

This clonotype was counted a few times. The chain combines TRBV6-1 with TRBJ2-2; 8 bases map to TRBD2. V lost 6 bases, J lost 2 bases, and 17 bases stayed unmatched. The CDR3 totals 19 residues. Germline assignment: CDR1 MNHNS and CDR2 SASEGT. CDR3 coding DNA: TGTGCCAGCAGCGTTATGCCCCCGGGACTAGTGCCAAACACCGGGGAGCTGTTTTTT. Translating it yields CASSVMPPGLVPNTGELFF.

This clonotype has a handful of counts. The rearrangement uses TRBV30 and TRBJ2-5; 8 nucleotides agree with TRBD1. The germline V gene has CDR1 GTSNPN and CDR2 SVGIG (reference sequence). This CDR3 comprises 13 residues. The ends lost 0 bases at V and 6 bases at J; junction bases unmatched: 3. For the CDR3, the DNA is TGTGCCTGGAGTGTTGGACAGGGCCAGACCCAGTACTTC. Translated, it gives CAWSVGQGQTQYF.

The gene calls are TRBV7-8 and TRBJ2-2; D possibly matches TRBD1 or TRBD2 (5 bases each). The CDR3 loop spans 14 amino acids. Trimming took 4 bases from V and 9 from J, leaving 15 bases between them. Germline V gene data show CDR1 as SGHVS and CDR2 as FQNEAQ. The CDR3 DNA is TGTGCCAGCAGCTCACCTGACGGGGCCCGGGAGCTGTTTTTT. The encoded protein is CASSSPDGARELFF.

The chain links TRBV7-3 to TRBJ2-7; 11 bases align to TRBD1. V lost 5 bases to trimming and J lost 5 bases; unmatched junction nucleotides: 8. The CDR3 runs to 15 residues. Germline assignment: CDR1 SGHTA and CDR2 FQGTGA. In DNA form, the CDR3 reads TGTGCCAGCAGCCCAGGACAGGGGGCTTGGGACGAGCAGTACTTC. Translation gives CASSPGQGAWDEQYF.

The CDR3 sequence is CASSQERTAGYEQYF. CDR3 DNA: TGTGCCAGCAGCCAAGAGAGGACAGCCGGATACGAGCAGTACTTC. V is TRBV3-1 and J is TRBJ2-7; weak D call: TRBD1 (6 bases). Germline V lookup: CDR1 LGHDT, CDR2 YNNKEL (reference sequence). The germline V and J ends were trimmed by 0 bases and 4 bases, with 13 bases remaining between them. This CDR3 is 15 amino acids long.

This clonotype appeared a few times. The chain has TRBV10-3 and TRBJ2-2; D call uncertain. V gave up 4 bases and J gave up 1 base, with 7 bases separating them. Germline lookup yields CDR1 ENHRY and CDR2 SYGVKD. The CDR3 extends over 14 amino acids. For the CDR3, the DNA is TGTGCCATCAGTGCTTTCGGGAACACCGGGGAGCTGTTTTTT. It is translated as CAISAFGNTGELFF.

Remarks on this clonotype: A much larger clone differs from this one at a single base, so this may be a read error. The chain is built from TRBV7-2 and TRBJ2-1; D remains unclear. The V and J ends lost 1 base and 0 bases respectively, with 7 bases between them. Germline V lookup: CDR1 SGHTA, CDR2 FQGNSA. The CDR3 extends over 15 amino acids. The CDR3 sequence: CASSLGISSYNEQFF. For the CDR3, the DNA is TGTGCCAGCAGCTTAGGGATTAGCTCCTACAATGAGCAGTTCTTC.